This entry concerns a single T cell receptor (beta chain). Its antigen is still unknown. Base qualities are missing; no much larger clone stands one base away. The data stem from a study of T cells after posttransplantation cyclophosphamide (dated by TCRdb to about 2016). Broadly, across the study: T cell repertoire reconstitution was tracked by TRB sequencing after myeloablative bone marrow transplantation in which posttransplantation cyclophosphamide was used as GVHD prophylaxis. Antigen receptor sequencing was done on samples from about 34 PTCy-treated patients and from some 15 related bone marrow donors of those patients. TRB sequencing was performed on blood from all 35 or so PTCy patients with 1-year posttransplant specimens. In 3 patients, up to roughly 3 additional blood samples taken between 2 and 5.2 years after transplant also underwent TRB sequencing, as did pretransplant blood from a handful of patients. TRA and TRB clonality were tightly correlated in 9 or 10 samples, so subsequent TCR analyses focused on TRB only. Public TRB sequences were checked against a database of over 3,000 sequences associated with responses to pathogens, tumor antigens, self-antigens and alloantigens. Results and caveats for the whole study, not just this receptor: Across roughly 48 patients, TRB clonality was highly associated with recipient CMV seropositivity and CMV reactivation, and diversity in PTCy patients was similar to diversity in CNI/methotrexate controls. Donor-recipient similarity was low at 1-2 months but rose over the first year, and later blood repertoires were often dominated by donor CD8+ memory clones. The TRB repertoires of T cells infiltrating skin or the GI tract showed only limited overlap with the TRB repertoires found in blood.

This specimen's treatment or condition label, interpreted: high-dose cyclophosphamide on days +3 and +4 as single-agent GVHD prophylaxis. Patients in the PTCy group got busulfan and fludarabine conditioning, a marrow graft from a related or unrelated donor, and cyclophosphamide on days +3 and +4. The PTCy-treated patients were drawn from a prospective, multi-institutional clinical trial. Mononuclear cells from peripheral blood and bone marrow were separated by Ficoll-Hypaque density centrifugation and then cryopreserved. Sorting of CD4+ and CD8+ T cells, including naive and memory subsets, was performed by FACS on a FACSAria II. The CDR3 runs 15 amino acids, cysteine and phenylalanine included. CDR3 DNA is the only sequence kept; it has 45 bases, read in frame from the first base. The germline V gene provides CDR1 MNHEY and CDR2 SVGAGI. Germline trimming amounts to 2 bases on V and 1 base on J, with 1 as the count of junction bases outside the gene matches.

Genomic DNA was the input for TRB sequencing, which was run either with the immunoSEQ assay at survey resolution or with the hsTCRB kit. As for the original processing: The immunoSEQ software handled initial read processing, and the LymphoSeq R package was used for repertoire analyses. For each TRB dataset, clonality was calculated as 1 minus normalized Shannon entropy, and the Gini coefficient was computed as well. To infer phenotypes in unsorted samples, TRB sequences from sorted subsets of the recipient or donor were mapped onto the unsorted samples of the same recipient. TCRdb took this table from immuneACCESS and kept in-frame rearrangements with V and J called. Such tables lack part of the clones; where checked against another copy, unresolved V genes explain under half of the gap, and the rest is unexplained. V and J calls and clone size are those listed in that table; D and trimming were worked out from the DNA. This sample is represented by about 8,000 clones; roughly 90% of them were singletons. The top ten clonotypes cover roughly 1.1% of the sample.

The sequenced sample was CD4+ T cells sorted from blood, obtained around 1,500 days after allogeneic stem cell transplant with posttransplant cyclophosphamide. Recombination connected TRBV6-5 to TRBJ2-3; TRBD2 fits 9 bases in the junction. The TCR comes from a female patient in her forties or fifties who received an allogeneic stem cell transplant from a related donor, was CMV-positive, and had no GVHD. Following transplantation, T cells from the graft donor may be among those present. CDR3 sequence: CASSYLAGRTDTQYF. The nucleotides are TGTGCCAGCAGTTACCTAGCGGGGCGCACAGATACGCAGTATTTT.